One sample yielded the 6 T cell receptor beta chains listed below, sequenced in a study of T cell responses to AZD1222 COVID-19 vaccine listed by TCRdb under 2021. The library was prepared using the immunoSEQ multiplex PCR assay. TCRdb retrieved this table from immuneACCESS and kept in-frame rearrangements only. Not all clones are present; in checked studies, unresolved V genes account for under half, and no reason is known for the remainder. In all, the sample holds more than 100,000 clones, and about 85% of those were seen once. The ten biggest clones cover 5.5% to 8% of the sample. The sample's time point label is to be understood as: baseline before first vaccination. This material consisted of peripheral blood, taken on day 0 of AZD1222 vaccination. The receptor source for this set is an adult in good health.

V gene TRBV28 combines with J gene TRBJ2-7; D is perhaps TRBD1 (6 bases). This CDR3 is built from 12 residues. Trimming took off 6 bases at V and 5 bases at J, with 11 bases between the two ends. Germline V lookup: CDR1 MDHEN, CDR2 SYDVKM. The CDR3: CASSLDRHEQYF. The DNA of the CDR3 is TGTGCCAGCAGCTTGGACAGACACGAGCAGTACTTC.

CDR3 in DNA: TGTGCCAGCAGCTTGGGACCCGGGACAGGGAATGAAAAACTGTTTTTT. Translating it yields CASSLGPGTGNEKLFF. The chain links TRBV5-6 to TRBJ1-4, with 9 bases identical to TRBD1. Trimming cost V 0 bases and J 5 bases; bases outside gene matches: 5. Germline V lookup: CDR1 SGHDT, CDR2 YYEEEE. The CDR3 runs 16 residues.

The rearrangement joins TRBV19 to TRBJ1-6; no clear D. The CDR3 contains 15 residues. V was shortened by 5 bases and J by 0 bases, with 8 bases between the two germline ends. Germline V gene sequence: CDR1 LNHDA, CDR2 SQIVND (reference sequence). DNA of the CDR3: TGTGCCAGTAGTTCAGCAGTCTCCTATAATTCACCCCTCCACTTT. Protein product: CASSSAVSYNSPLHF.

The chain combines TRBV19 with TRBJ1-5; 7 bases map to TRBD1. J was trimmed by 6 bases and V by 5 bases; bases with no gene match: 4. Per germline, CDR1 LNHDA and CDR2 SQIVND (reference sequence). The CDR3 length is 13 residues. CDR3 nucleotide sequence: TGTGCCAGTAGTCCCGAGGGGGCTCAGCCCCAGCATTTT. Translated: CASSPEGAQPQHF.

CDR3 residues: CASSQGTAFYNEQFF. Written as DNA, the CDR3 is TGTGCCAGCAGCCAAGGGACGGCCTTTTACAATGAGCAGTTCTTC. The chain recombines TRBV6-6 with TRBJ2-1; the D call may be TRBD1 or TRBD2 (5 bases each). The V end lost 6 bases, the J end lost 4 bases, and 16 bases lay between the germline ends. Germline CDR1 is MNHNY and CDR2 is SVGAGI (reference sequence). The CDR3 runs to 15 residues.

This clone was seen a single time. This sequence joins TRBV7-9 and TRBJ2-5; unclear D gene. Trimming removed 1 base at V and 8 bases at J, with 14 bases between. Germline V lookup: CDR1 SEHNR, CDR2 FQNEAQ (reference sequence). The CDR3 runs to 14 residues. In DNA form, the CDR3 reads TGTGCCAGCAGCTTAGGTGAATACAAGAAAACCCAGTACTTC. This codes for CASSLGEYKKTQYF. The whole variable domain, filled in from reference TRBV7-9 and TRBJ2-5, reads DTGVSQNPRHKITKRGQNVTFRCDPISEHNRLYWYRQTLGQGPEFLTYFQNEAQLEKSRLLSDRFSAERPKGSFSTLEIQRTEQGDSAMYLCASSLGEYKKTQYFGPGTRLLVL.